These 22 T cell receptor beta chains came from one sample sequenced in a study of cytomegalovirus exposure and HLA in healthy donors. Generated by immunoSEQ multiplex PCR, the TCRdb table keeps only in-frame clones and is missing some. The sample holds 100,000 to 150,000 clones, roughly 89% seen once. Sequencing input: PBMCs. Every receptor here comes from a woman aged 18 to 35 in good health and CMV-seronegative.

The chain links TRBV28 to TRBJ1-2, with 7 bases lining up with TRBD1. The CDR3 loop spans 12 amino acids. Germline V gene data show CDR1 as MDHEN and CDR2 as SYDVKM. V shed 7 bases and J 6 bases; nucleotides not matched to a gene: 5. The CDR3: CASTRQGDGYTF. CDR3 nucleotide sequence: TGTGCCAGCACCCGACAGGGCGATGGCTACACCTTC.

The chain is built from TRBV6-6 and TRBJ1-2, with 7 bases fitting TRBD1. V shed 5 bases, J shed 4 bases, and the junction held 13 bases outside the gene matches. Germline CDR1 reads MNHNY; CDR2 reads SVGAGI (reference sequence). This CDR3 has 16 amino acids. The CDR3 coding sequence is TGTGCCAGCAGTAATAGCATACAGGGGACGGGCTATGGCTACACCTTC. Translation: CASSNSIQGTGYGYTF.

The rearrangement links TRBV18 to TRBJ1-1; the D is unclear. Germline CDR1 KGHSH, CDR2 LQKENI. Trimming cost V 3 bases and J 1 base, with 3 bases left between them. The CDR3 has 12 amino acids. This chain's CDR3 is CASSPRNTEAFF. The CDR3 nucleotides are TGTGCCAGCTCACCGAGGAACACTGAAGCTTTCTTT.

This sequence joins TRBV18 and TRBJ2-2; 8 bases fit TRBD1. The germline V gene encodes CDR1 KGHSH and CDR2 LQKENI. The CDR3 runs 16 residues. V shed 2 bases, J shed 7 bases, and the junction held 9 bases outside the gene matches. CDR3 sequence reads: CASSPSGTGIVGELFF. CDR3 DNA: TGTGCCAGCTCACCATCGGGGACAGGAATCGTCGGGGAGCTGTTTTTT.

The rearrangement joins TRBV6-5 to TRBJ2-5, with TRBD2 matching over 12 bases. This CDR3 spans 15 amino acids. Germline assignment: CDR1 MNHEY and CDR2 SVGAGI. Trimming removed 6 bases from V and 0 bases from J; junction bases left unmatched: 2. The CDR3 coding sequence is TGTGCCAGCAGGGGACTAGCGGGTAACCAAGAGACCCAGTACTTC. This codes for CASRGLAGNQETQYF.

The chain joins TRBV19 to TRBJ1-1; 7 bases match TRBD1. The CDR3 covers 17 residues. Looked up from germline, CDR1 is LNHDA and CDR2 is SQIVND (reference sequence). Trimming removed 4 bases from V and 0 bases from J; junction bases left unmatched: 11. The CDR3 is CASSTPGTEFMNTEAFF. The CDR3, as DNA: TGTGCCAGTAGTACTCCCGGGACAGAGTTTATGAACACTGAAGCTTTCTTT.

The chain links TRBV10-3 to TRBJ2-3, with 12 bases that match TRBD2. Germline-derived CDR1 and CDR2 are ENHRY and SYGVKD. After removal of 2 bases from V and 4 bases from J, the junction contained 7 bases not matched to a gene. This CDR3 is built from 17 residues. CDR3 amino acids: CAISEPRTSGTSDTQYF. The CDR3 coding sequence is TGTGCCATCAGTGAGCCGAGGACTAGCGGGACGTCAGATACGCAGTATTTT.

The chain links TRBV2 to TRBJ2-7, with D unresolved. The V gene lost 6 bases and the J gene lost 3 bases, with 9 bases spanning the gap. The CDR3 has 12 residues. Germline CDR1 is SNHLY and CDR2 is FYNNEI. Here the CDR3 DNA reads TGTGCCAGCAGACCTGAGGTCTACGAGCAGTACTTC. It encodes CASRPEVYEQYF.

The chain joins TRBV25-1 to TRBJ1-4; a weak D match, TRBD1 (5 bases). The germline CDR1 and CDR2 sequences are MGHDK and SYGVNS. CDR3 length equals 13 residues. V was clipped by 7 bases and J by 2 bases, with 8 bases between them. The CDR3: CASMGRTNEKLFF. In nucleotides, the CDR3 is TGTGCCAGCATGGGGCGGACTAATGAAAAACTGTTTTTT.

The V call is TRBV10-3, the J call TRBJ2-7; 8 bases line up with TRBD2. Germline V CDR1 and CDR2: ENHRY, SYGVKD. The trim removed 6 bases at V and 5 bases at J, leaving 15 bases unmatched. The CDR3 is made up of 16 amino acids. The CDR3 here is CAISGRPGTSADEQYF. Written as DNA, the CDR3 is TGTGCCATCAGCGGAAGACCCGGGACTAGTGCTGACGAGCAGTACTTC.

The gene calls are TRBV19 and TRBJ2-7; 13 bases are a match to TRBD2. Germline CDR1 is LNHDA and CDR2 is SQIVND (reference sequence). The CDR3 contains 16 residues. Trimming took 6 bases from V and 0 from J; bases not matched to a gene: 5. The CDR3 here is CASSTSGRVSSYEQYF. For the CDR3, the DNA is TGTGCCAGTAGCACTAGCGGGAGGGTCAGCTCCTACGAGCAGTACTTC.

The CDR3 protein is CASSSPRGGGQPQHF. For the CDR3, the DNA is TGTGCCAGCAGTTCCCCCCGGGGAGGGGGTCAGCCCCAGCATTTT. The chain employs TRBV28 and TRBJ1-5, with D perhaps matching TRBD1 (6 bases). The CDR3 extends over 15 amino acids. V was trimmed by 4 bases and J by 6 bases, leaving 16 bases between them. From germline, CDR1 is MDHEN and CDR2 SYDVKM.

The J gene is TRBJ2-2, the V gene TRBV5-1; 10 bases map to TRBD2. Germline CDR1 SGHRS, CDR2 YFSETQ. V lost 9 bases, J lost 1 base, and 6 bases stayed unmatched. The CDR3 totals 15 residues. CDR3 loop: CATEREGLNTGELFF. CDR3 bases: TGCGCCACAGAGCGGGAGGGCCTGAACACCGGGGAGCTGTTTTTT.

This chain joins TRBV5-1 and TRBJ1-2; D remains ambiguous. Per the germline V gene, CDR1 is SGHRS and CDR2 is YFSETQ. The CDR3 loop spans 16 amino acids. Between the trimmed V and J ends, which lost 0 bases and 4 bases, there was a span of 16 bases. The CDR3 is CASSLETAVHSYGYTF. The DNA of the CDR3 is TGCGCCAGCAGCTTGGAAACGGCGGTTCACTCCTATGGCTACACCTTC.

Here the CDR3 DNA reads TGTGCCAGAAGCACCAGCCCCGGGACAGGTGCTCAAGAGACCCAGTACTTC. Its translation: CARSTSPGTGAQETQYF. The chain has TRBV5-3 and TRBJ2-5; TRBD1 agrees at 8 bases. TRBV5-3 is reported as an ORF; its role is uncertain. This CDR3 is 17 amino acids long. Trimming removed 4 bases from V and 2 bases from J; junction bases left unmatched: 13.

CDR3 amino acids: CASSALAYGASYEQYF. The CDR3 nucleotides are TGCGCCAGCAGCGCCCTCGCGTACGGAGCCTCCTACGAGCAGTACTTC. The chain joins TRBV5-1 to TRBJ2-7; D unresolved. There are 16 residues in the CDR3. V was pared by 4 bases and J by 0 bases, with 17 bases between. Germline loops: CDR1 SGHRS, CDR2 YFSETQ.

The chain combines TRBV9 with TRBJ1-4; TRBD1 matches at 7 bases. V was clipped by 3 bases and J by 5 bases; unmatched bases: 1. CDR1 and CDR2 from the germline V gene are SGDLS and YYNGEE. The length of the CDR3 is 13 residues. The CDR3 coding sequence is TGTGCCAGCAGCGGGACAGGAAATGAAAAACTGTTTTTT. This codes for CASSGTGNEKLFF.

The chain is built from TRBV27 and TRBJ1-1; TRBD1 is a possible D gene (6 bases). The V gene lost 4 bases and the J gene lost 6 bases, with 15 bases spanning the gap. The germline V gene encodes CDR1 MNHEY and CDR2 SMNVEV (reference sequence). The CDR3 runs to 14 residues. CDR3 sequence reads: CASSSYYRVSEAFF. DNA of the CDR3: TGTGCCAGCAGTTCGTACTACAGGGTTTCTGAAGCTTTCTTT.

V gene TRBV19 combines with J gene TRBJ2-7, with D uncertain. Trimming took 5 bases from V and 3 from J, leaving 8 bases between them. The germline V gene encodes CDR1 LNHDA and CDR2 SQIVND (reference sequence). This CDR3 has 12 amino acids. The CDR3 nucleotides are TGTGCCAGTAGTGATAACAACTACGAGCAGTACGTC. Amino acid sequence: CASSDNNYEQYV.

V usage is TRBV9 and J usage is TRBJ2-3; TRBD2 matches at 10 bases. The CDR3 covers 15 residues. Germline-derived CDR1 and CDR2 are SGDLS and YYNGEE. The trim removed 2 bases at V and 2 bases at J, leaving 2 bases unmatched. The CDR3 here is CASSVSGGNTDTQYF. The CDR3 coding sequence is TGTGCCAGCAGCGTTAGCGGGGGGAACACAGATACGCAGTATTTT.

The chain combines TRBV11-2 with TRBJ2-5; 13 positions match TRBD2. The germline V gene encodes CDR1 SGHAT and CDR2 FQNNGV. The V segment lost 5 bases and the J segment 3 bases; nucleotides outside the gene matches: 9. This CDR3 is built from 17 residues. CDR3: CASSTGTSGVLEETQYF. The CDR3 nucleotides read TGTGCCAGCAGCACCGGGACTAGCGGGGTCCTAGAAGAGACCCAGTACTTC. Complete variable domain (other parts from reference TRBV11-2 and TRBJ2-5): EAGVAQSPRYKIIEKRQSVAFWCNPISGHATLYWYQQILGQGPKLLIQFQNNGVVDDSQLPKDRFSAERLKGVDSTLKIQPAKLEDSAVYLCASSTGTSGVLEETQYFGPGTRLLVL.

This clone was detected only a few times. The chain combines TRBV19 with TRBJ1-3; D might be TRBD1 (5 bases). The CDR3 contains 14 residues. Deletions cut 4 bases from V and 2 bases from J, with 9 bases between. The V gene's germline CDR1 is LNHDA and CDR2 SQIVND (reference sequence). The CDR3 here is CASSTPTAGNTIYF. Written as DNA, the CDR3 is TGTGCCAGTAGTACACCGACAGCTGGAAACACCATATATTTT.